A selection of T cell receptor beta chains follows, all from one sample in a study of cytomegalovirus exposure and HLA in healthy donors. Sequencing was performed with immunoSEQ multiplex PCR; in TCRdb, only in-frame clones are kept and a portion is missing. Among 130,000 or so clones listed, over 70% were seen once. The source material was PBMCs. These receptors all stem from a young woman in good health and CMV-seronegative. Each CDR3 is given without its conserved first and last residue. The D gene is left open where the match is weak.

len,j_gene,v_gene,d_gene,CDR3aa
12,TRBJ2-2,TRBV5-1,-,ASSFRGNTGELF
10,TRBJ2-7,TRBV30,-,AWSSQGYEQY
12,TRBJ1-1,TRBV29-1,TRBD1,RAGTGEWETEAF
11,TRBJ1-1,TRBV6-1,TRBD1,ASSLDRDTEAF
12,TRBJ1-1,TRBV23-1,-,ASHARGGDTEAF
13,TRBJ1-5,TRBV6-1,-,ASSVADTDYQPQH
14,TRBJ1-2,TRBV7-9,TRBD1,ASSPAHGTGENGYT
13,TRBJ2-1,TRBV6-1,-,ASSEERLGDNEQF
10,TRBJ2-7,TRBV10-3,-,PLVRGKNEQY
10,TRBJ2-1,TRBV21-1,-,ASSSHSEEQF
13,TRBJ2-2,TRBV10-3,TRBD2,AIRGLAGNTGELF
17,TRBJ2-2,TRBV10-3,TRBD2,ALLRASGRNGEQTGELF
11,TRBJ2-3,TRBV5-1,-,ASSDEGTDTQY
12,TRBJ2-7,TRBV7-8,-,ASSLVPGSYEQY
12,TRBJ1-1,TRBV5-1,-,ASSLRGGGTEAF
14,TRBJ1-4,TRBV10-2,-,ASSDFGGTANEKLF
17,TRBJ2-7,TRBV4-2,TRBD2,ASSHGTSGGIGQGYEQY
13,TRBJ2-1,TRBV13,TRBD2,ASSLAGTSSAEQF
13,TRBJ2-2,TRBV7-9,-,ASSRGSPNTGELF
12,TRBJ2-2,TRBV29-1,-,STPGASDTGELF
14,TRBJ1-2,TRBV7-9,-,ASSLAPGPRDYGYT
11,TRBJ2-5,TRBV10-3,TRBD1,ATTGQGKETQY
16,TRBJ2-2,TRBV30,TRBD2,AWSVVLAGGPGTGELF
15,TRBJ2-1,TRBV4-2,-,ASSQELQGRTYNEQF
12,TRBJ1-1,TRBV18,TRBD1,ASSPTGADTEAF
11,TRBJ2-2,TRBV5-4,-,ASSFGWPGELF